Following are 30 T cell receptor beta chains from one sample sequenced in a study of blood T cells in healthy people across ages. With a J-beta primer mix and a sample-barcoded 5' primer, a second PCR ran roughly 6 to 11 cycles. TCRdb re-analysed the 5' RACE reads in MiXCR, keeping a single row per CDR3 protein. The sample holds approximately 830,000 distinct CDR3 sequences; roughly 60% are singletons and the top ten take 28%. Sequencing used blood. The origin of the receptors is a man aged 30 to 45 in good health.

This chain joins TRBV12-3 or TRBV12-4 and TRBJ2-7; D uncertain. Between the trimmed V and J ends, which lost 6 bases and 1 base, there was a span of 16 bases. The CDR3 consists of 15 residues. The CDR3 bases are TGTGCCAGCAGGGATTGGGCAGCGCTATCCTACGAGCAGTACTTC. Amino acid sequence: CASRDWAALSYEQYF.

The gene calls are TRBV4-1 and TRBJ1-5; 8 bases line up with TRBD1. The ends lost 5 bases at V and 4 bases at J; junction bases unmatched: 13. This CDR3 contains 17 residues. CDR1 is MGHRA and CDR2 is YSYEKL in the germline V gene. The CDR3 protein is CASSYRTGQGGNQPQHF. The CDR3 nucleotides are TGCGCCAGCAGCTATAGGACCGGACAGGGTGGGAATCAGCCCCAGCATTTT.

This clonotype came up a few times. The J gene is TRBJ2-3, the V gene TRBV20-1; 9 bases match TRBD2. The CDR3 is made up of 15 amino acids. CDR1 is DFQATT, CDR2 SNEGSKA, per germline (reference sequence). The ends lost 4 bases at V and 1 base at J; junction bases unmatched: 6. CDR3 residues: CSATESSGGTDTQYF. The CDR3 DNA reads as TGCAGTGCTACCGAGTCTAGCGGGGGCACAGATACGCAGTATTTT.

In regard to this clonotype: Relative to the germline gene, one junction end is altered; a read error may explain this. This chain connects TRBV3-1 to TRBJ2-7; possible D gene TRBD1, 5 bases. The germline V gene encodes CDR1 LGHDT and CDR2 YNNKEL (reference sequence). This CDR3 is built from 13 residues. The CDR3 region is CVSSPDKIYEQYF. Here the CDR3 DNA reads TGTGTCAGCAGCCCGGACAAGATCTACGAGCAGTACTTC.

The chain uses TRBV3-1 and TRBJ1-2; 7 bases agree with TRBD1. From germline, CDR1 is LGHDT and CDR2 YNNKEL (reference sequence). The CDR3 extends over 14 amino acids. V shed 4 bases and J 7 bases; nucleotides not matched to a gene: 9. Here the CDR3 reads CASSPDRTGIGYTF. The CDR3 nucleotides are TGTGCCAGCAGCCCGGATCGGACAGGAATTGGCTACACCTTC.

The rearrangement uses TRBV6-5 and TRBJ2-5, with D possibly matching TRBD2 (6 bases). Germline lookup yields CDR1 MNHEY and CDR2 SVGAGI. The V and J ends lost 0 bases and 4 bases respectively, with 12 bases between them. CDR3 length: 15 amino acids. CDR3 nucleotide sequence: TGTGCCAGCAGTTACTCCAGCGGGTACCTAGAGACCCAGTACTTC. It translates to CASSYSSGYLETQYF.

The V gene is TRBV4-3, the J gene TRBJ2-7; 9 bases line up with TRBD2. There are 16 residues in the CDR3. Germline V gives CDR1 LGHNA, CDR2 YSLEER. With 0 bases clipped from V and 3 bases from J, the junction kept 6 bases outside the gene matches. The CDR3 loop is CASSQDGVAGDYEQYF. CDR3 DNA sequence: TGCGCCAGCAGCCAAGACGGGGTAGCGGGGGACTACGAGCAGTACTTC.

The sample holds one count of this clonotype. One end of the junction does not line up with germline, which may come from a read error. The chain links TRBV6-5 to TRBJ1-4; D possibly corresponds to TRBD1 (5 bases). CDR1 is MNHEY, CDR2 SVGAGI, per germline. The CDR3 has 13 residues. In DNA, the CDR3 is TGTGCCAGCAGGAGCGGAGGGGCTTTAAAATTGTTTTTT. Its protein is CASRSGGALKLFF.

This clonotype was counted between two and nine times. V gene TRBV24-1 combines with J gene TRBJ2-1, with TRBD1 identical over 9 bases. The length of the CDR3 is 16 residues. Germline V gives CDR1 KGHDR, CDR2 SFDVKD. The trim removed 7 bases at V and 6 bases at J, leaving 12 bases unmatched. The CDR3 nucleotides are TGTGCCACCAGGGATACCGGGACAGGGAGAATCAATGAGCAGTTCTTC. Its translation is CATRDTGTGRINEQFF.

The chain combines TRBV2 with TRBJ2-7, with 8 bases lining up with TRBD2. Unmatched junction bases numbered 4, after V lost 7 bases and J lost 2 bases. The germline gives CDR1 SNHLY, CDR2 FYNNEI. The CDR3 covers 13 residues. For the CDR3, the DNA is TGTGCCAGCACGGGGGGGCACCCCTACGAGCAGTACTTC. Translated: CASTGGHPYEQYF.

This chain joins TRBV9 and TRBJ2-6; D is tentatively TRBD1 or TRBD2 (5 bases each). From germline, CDR1 is SGDLS and CDR2 YYNGEE. The CDR3 sequence is 17 residues long. Deletions cut 0 bases from V and 0 bases from J, with 10 bases between. As DNA, the CDR3 is TGTGCCAGCAGCGTAGTGGGACGGAGCTCTGGGGCCAACGTCCTGACTTTC. It specifies CASSVVGRSSGANVLTF.

The V call is TRBV3-1, the J call TRBJ2-5; 10 bases map to TRBD1. Germline-derived CDR1 and CDR2 are LGHDT and YNNKEL (reference sequence). Unmatched junction bases numbered 6, after V lost 4 bases and J lost 13 bases. The CDR3 spans 12 residues. CDR3 nucleotide sequence: TGTGCCAGCAGCCCCGGGACAGGGGTTAGGTACTTC. Its protein is CASSPGTGVRYF.

The CDR3 protein is CASSPSTGDEDTEAFF. DNA of the CDR3: TGTGCCAGCAGTCCTTCTACAGGGGATGAGGACACTGAAGCTTTCTTT. The rearrangement links TRBV6-8 to TRBJ1-1, with 7 positions matching TRBD1. The CDR3 runs 16 residues. The germline CDR1 and CDR2 sequences are MNHGY and SAAAGT. V dropped 5 bases and J dropped 3; count of bases not matched to a gene: 12.

This clonotype was counted once. The chain combines TRBV20-1 with TRBJ2-5; D is perhaps TRBD2 (5 bases). In germline, CDR1 is DFQATT, CDR2 SNEGSKA (reference sequence). Trimming took 0 bases from V and 2 from J, leaving 13 bases between them. This CDR3 region has 15 residues. The CDR3 protein is CSARDWGSAQETQYF. The CDR3, as DNA: TGCAGTGCTAGAGATTGGGGTAGCGCTCAAGAGACCCAGTACTTC.

The gene calls are TRBV29-1 and TRBJ2-7; a weak D match, TRBD2 (6 bases). Germline CDR1 and CDR2: SQVTM and ANQGSEA. Trimming removed 4 bases at V and 0 bases at J, with 7 bases between. The CDR3 length is 12 residues. CDR3 residues: CSVASVSYEQYF. In nucleotides, the CDR3 is TGCAGCGTTGCTAGCGTCTCCTACGAGCAGTACTTC.

The chain recombines TRBV15 with TRBJ2-5, with D hard to call. The CDR3 consists of 15 residues. Germline CDR1 reads LNHNV; CDR2 reads YYDKDF (reference sequence). V was trimmed by 4 bases and J by 3 bases, leaving 15 bases between them. The CDR3: CATSNPGSLEETQYF. The CDR3 bases are TGTGCCACCAGCAACCCCGGGTCCTTGGAAGAGACCCAGTACTTC.

The chain uses TRBV29-1 and TRBJ2-7; 10 bases match TRBD2. The CDR3 is 15 residues long. Germline-derived CDR1 and CDR2 are SQVTM and ANQGSEA. With V trimmed by 4 bases and J by 0 bases, 6 bases remained unmatched. The CDR3 DNA reads as TGCAGCGTTGTCTTAGCGGGGGGCTCCTCCTACGAGCAGTACTTC. Translated, it gives CSVVLAGGSSYEQYF.

CDR3 nucleotide sequence: TGTGCCAGCAGAAGACAGTTCCGCAGCTCCTACAATGAGCAGTTCTTC. Amino acid sequence: CASRRQFRSSYNEQFF. The chain recombines TRBV27 with TRBJ2-1; perhaps TRBD1 as D (5 bases). V was clipped by 6 bases and J by 0 bases, with 15 bases between them. Germline V gives CDR1 MNHEY, CDR2 SMNVEV (reference sequence). The CDR3 extends over 16 amino acids.

This clonotype occurred a few times. V and J are TRBV7-2 and TRBJ2-7; 11 bases agree with TRBD1. The V segment lost 5 bases and the J segment 0 bases; nucleotides outside the gene matches: 3. Germline lookup yields CDR1 SGHTA and CDR2 FQGNSA. This CDR3 is 15 amino acids long. The CDR3 loop is CASSLDRGPSYEQYF. The CDR3 nucleotides read TGTGCCAGCAGCCTGGACAGGGGGCCCTCCTACGAGCAGTACTTC.

This chain uses TRBV7-9 with TRBJ1-5, with a possible D match to TRBD1 (5 bases). Per the germline V gene, CDR1 is SEHNR and CDR2 is FQNEAQ (reference sequence). V was pared by 5 bases and J by 8 bases, with 16 bases between. This CDR3 is built from 14 residues. The CDR3 sequence is CASSPTVPGEPQHF. DNA for the CDR3: TGTGCCAGCAGCCCGACAGTGCCCGGGGAGCCCCAGCATTTT.

V is TRBV29-1 and J is TRBJ2-5; D is unclear. Trimming stripped 2 bases from V and 1 base from J, with 5 bases between. Germline V CDR1 and CDR2: SQVTM, ANQGSEA. The CDR3 totals 12 residues. The CDR3 here is CSVERLQETQYF. The DNA for the CDR3 is TGCAGCGTTGAAAGGCTCCAAGAGACCCAGTACTTC.

This clonotype is a singleton in its sample. The genes are TRBV6-2 or TRBV6-3 and TRBJ2-3; D may be TRBD1 or TRBD2 (6 bases each). The V end lost 8 bases, the J end lost 4 bases, and 13 bases lay between the germline ends. The CDR3 runs 13 residues. Germline CDR1 is MNHEY and CDR2 is SVGEGT. CDR3 DNA: TGTGCCAGCGGCCGTAGGGGGGCAGATACGCAGTATTTT. It encodes CASGRRGADTQYF.

This clonotype occurred once. This chain uses TRBV4-3 with TRBJ1-2, with D unresolved. The CDR3 is made up of 14 amino acids. V lost 0 bases to trimming and J lost 8 bases, with 13 bases between them. Germline V lookup: CDR1 LGHNA, CDR2 YSLEER. DNA for the CDR3: TGCGCCAGCAGCCAAGATTACCCGAAGGAGGGCTACACCTTC. This gives the protein CASSQDYPKEGYTF.

The gene calls are TRBV20-1 and TRBJ2-3; 11 bases are a match to TRBD2. The CDR3 has 17 residues. CDR1 and CDR2 (germline): DFQATT, SNEGSKA (reference sequence). The J segment lost 0 bases and the V segment lost 6 bases, leaving 11 bases of the junction unmatched. The CDR3 protein is CSAPLAGGLGSTDTQYF. In nucleotides, the CDR3 is TGCAGTGCCCCCCTAGCGGGGGGCCTGGGAAGCACAGATACGCAGTATTTT.

The chain combines TRBV7-2 with TRBJ2-4; no firm D call. Between the trimmed V and J ends, which lost 5 bases and 6 bases, there was a span of 20 bases. CDR1 is SGHTA and CDR2 is FQGNSA in the germline V gene. The CDR3 has 16 residues. CDR3 region: CASSTRAADRVNIQYF. The CDR3 DNA reads as TGTGCCAGCAGCACCCGGGCCGCAGACCGGGTAAACATTCAGTACTTC.

The chain joins TRBV6-4 to TRBJ2-3; D is possibly TRBD1 (5 bases). This CDR3 comprises 16 residues. V dropped 2 bases and J dropped 0 bases, with 12 bases sitting between them. Per the germline V gene, CDR1 is MRHNA and CDR2 is SNTAGT. The CDR3 loop reads CASSDTGDPSTDTQYF. CDR3 nucleotide sequence: TGTGCCAGCAGTGACACAGGCGACCCTAGCACAGATACGCAGTATTTT.

The chain combines TRBV28 with TRBJ1-2; 9 bases fit TRBD1. J gave up 5 bases and V 7 bases, and 11 bases lay outside the gene matches. Germline V gene lookup returns CDR1 MDHEN and CDR2 SYDVKM. CDR3 length equals 15 residues. CDR3 in DNA: TGTGCCAGCACTGAATCCGGGACAGGGTTTTATGGCTACACCTTC. As protein: CASTESGTGFYGYTF.

This clonotype was seen more than once but under ten times. The CDR3 sequence: CASSQPGTNEKLFF. CDR3 bases: TGTGCCAGCAGCCAACCCGGGACTAATGAAAAACTGTTTTTT. The chain has TRBV3-1 and TRBJ1-4; no clear D. Trimming cost V 2 bases and J 2 bases, with 6 bases left between them. Germline CDR1 reads LGHDT; CDR2 reads YNNKEL (reference sequence). The CDR3 runs 14 residues.

The chain links TRBV3-1 to TRBJ1-2, with TRBD1 identical over 10 bases. Germline CDR1 LGHDT, CDR2 YNNKEL (reference sequence). Trimming cost V 4 bases and J 5 bases; bases outside gene matches: 25. This CDR3 comprises 21 residues. The CDR3 nucleotides read TGTGCCAGCAGCCTAAACCCCTGGGGCGGGACAGGGGCAGGGGAAGGATATGGCTACACCTTC. It specifies CASSLNPWGGTGAGEGYGYTF.

In its sample, this clonotype was seen once. The CDR3: CASSSGQGESIEVNEQFF. The CDR3 DNA reads as TGTGCCAGCAGCTCGGGACAGGGGGAGTCGATAGAGGTCAATGAGCAGTTCTTC. The V call is TRBV7-9, the J call TRBJ2-1; the match to TRBD1 covers 11 bases. The CDR3 length is 18 residues. Germline CDR1 reads SEHNR; CDR2 reads FQNEAQ (reference sequence). Trimming at V came to 4 bases and at J to 6 bases, leaving 14 bases not matched to a gene.